The 32 T cell receptor beta chains below were found in one sample sequenced in a study of blood T cells in healthy people across ages (dated by TCRdb to between 2015 and 2016). Libraries were made using 5' RACE. Sequencing used an Illumina HiSeq 2500. A second about 7 to 12 cycle PCR used a sample-barcoded 5' primer and a J-beta primer mix. The public reads were reanalyzed by TCRdb: fastp trimming at Q25, MiXCR alignment, in-frame beta chains only. Here each entry gathers all rows of one CDR3 protein and keeps the most common genes and DNA. This sample has approximately 900,000 distinct CDR3 sequences in its table, and approximately 49% of those were observed once. The top ten clonotypes cover 13% of the sample. The sequencing input was blood. These receptors were collected from a man aged 25-45 years in good health.

This clonotype was detected only a few times. The J gene is TRBJ2-2, the V gene TRBV21-1; the DNA was not compared with TRBD1, the D call given in the table. TRBV21-1 is flagged as a pseudogene. The CDR3 totals 16 residues. For the CDR3, the DNA is TGTGCCAGCAGCTTCCGCGGGACAGGGAACACCGGGGAGCTGTTTTTT. Translated: CASSFRGTGNTGELFF.

This clonotype was observed a handful of times. This sequence joins TRBV12-3 or TRBV12-4 and TRBJ1-2; TRBD1 agrees at 8 bases. J was trimmed by 6 bases and V by 2 bases; bases with no gene match: 5. CDR3 size: 14 residues. The CDR3 region is CASSLRQGLHGYTF. The CDR3 DNA sequence: TGTGCCAGCAGTTTACGACAGGGGCTACATGGCTACACCTTC.

The rearrangement joins TRBV7-8 to TRBJ2-5; maybe TRBD1 (5 bases). V was shortened by 2 bases and J by 4 bases, with 17 bases between the two germline ends. CDR1 is SGHVS, CDR2 FQNEAQ, per germline. The CDR3 has 16 amino acids. In nucleotides, the CDR3 is TGTGCCAGCAGCTTAACTGGTAGGGCAGGGCCAGAGACCCAGTACTTC. It translates to CASSLTGRAGPETQYF.

About this clonotype: It may be a read error: a sequence one base away is much more abundant. The chain uses TRBV5-1 and TRBJ1-2; D is uncertain. CDR3 length: 13 residues. Germline CDR1 SGHRS, CDR2 YFSETQ. The CDR3 nucleotides read TGCGCCAACAGCGTGGAACCTCTTCGTGGCTACACCTTC. Protein sequence: CANSVEPLRGYTF.

The chain joins TRBV5-1 to TRBJ2-7; TRBD1 matches 9 bases. The V gene end was trimmed by 0 bases and the J gene end by 6 bases; junction bases not matched to a gene: 4. The CDR3 spans 14 residues. Germline assignment: CDR1 SGHRS and CDR2 YFSETQ. For the CDR3, the DNA is TGCGCCAGCAGCTTGGGGACAGGGGCTCGCGAGCAGTACTTC. It codes for CASSLGTGAREQYF.

This clonotype was observed a few times. This chain uses TRBV28 with TRBJ2-3; 9 bases fit TRBD2. This CDR3 has 16 residues. Trimming removed 1 base from V and 2 bases from J; junction bases left unmatched: 4. CDR1 is MDHEN, CDR2 SYDVKM, per germline. The CDR3 bases are TGTGCCAGCAGTTTATTACGACTAGCGGTCACAGATACGCAGTATTTT. Its protein product is CASSLLRLAVTDTQYF.

Turning to this clonotype: A much larger clone differs by one base, so this may be a read error. The genes are TRBV4-1 and TRBJ2-4; D call uncertain. The germline V gene encodes CDR1 MGHRA and CDR2 YSYEKL. The CDR3 spans 15 residues. Trimming took off 0 bases at V and 13 bases at J, with 19 bases between the two ends. This CDR3 reads CASSQEKRIPYVQYF. The CDR3, as DNA: TGCGCCAGCAGCCAAGAGAAGCGAATACCCTACGTGCAGTACTTC.

V and J are TRBV10-3 and TRBJ2-7, with D perhaps TRBD1 (6 bases). Trimming shortened V by 10 bases and J by 1 base, and 8 bases separated the two germline ends. The CDR3 is made up of 11 amino acids. Germline V lookup: CDR1 ENHRY, CDR2 SYGVKD. CDR3 protein: CATQGSYEQYF. CDR3 DNA: TGTGCCACCCAGGGGTCCTACGAGCAGTACTTC.

This clonotype has more than one count but fewer than ten. The chain joins TRBV20-1 to TRBJ2-1, with 8 bases aligning to TRBD2. This CDR3 is 14 amino acids long. Looked up from germline, CDR1 is DFQATT and CDR2 is SNEGSKA (reference sequence). J lost 8 bases, V lost 0 bases, and 6 bases had no gene match. CDR3 nucleotides: TGCAGTGCTAGAGACTCCGGGACTAGGGATGAGCAGTTCTTC. Translating gives CSARDSGTRDEQFF.

This clonotype has ten or more counts. The V and J genes are TRBV12-3 or TRBV12-4 and TRBJ2-3; D remains ambiguous. The CDR3 has 11 amino acids. V lost 6 bases to trimming and J lost 5 bases, with 6 bases between them. The CDR3, as DNA: TGTGCCAGCAGCTTCCGAGATACGCAGTATTTT. Protein product: CASSFRDTQYF.

This clonotype was seen repeatedly, ten times or more. A read error may explain this, as a much larger clone is one base away. In DNA, the CDR3 is TGCAGTGCTAGAGATGGGGTAGCGGGAGTCCATGAGCAGTTCTTC. This encodes CSARDGVAGVHEQFF. This sequence joins TRBV20-1 and TRBJ2-1; 9 bases match TRBD2. Germline lookup yields CDR1 DFQATT and CDR2 SNEGSKA (reference sequence). V dropped 0 bases and J dropped 8; count of bases not matched to a gene: 8. The CDR3 has 15 residues.

This clonotype was seen a few times. This chain uses TRBV18 with TRBJ2-7; TRBD2 aligns across 15 bases. The J call may be mistaken, given a closer DNA end match to TRBJ2-5. CDR1 and CDR2 (germline): KGHSH, LQKENI. The CDR3 sequence is 17 residues long. Here the CDR3 DNA reads TGTGCCAGCTCCCGTACGGGACTAGCGGGGGGCGCGAAGACCCAGTACTTC. This sequence encodes CASSRTGLAGGAKTQYF.

The chain is built from TRBV4-2 and TRBJ2-5; D might be TRBD1 or TRBD2, each matching 5 bases. V was shortened by 0 bases and J by 3 bases, with 11 bases between the two germline ends. CDR3 length: 15 amino acids. The germline V gene encodes CDR1 LGHNA and CDR2 YNFKEQ. CDR3: CASSQDREGKETQYF. CDR3 nucleotide sequence: TGTGCCAGCAGCCAAGACCGAGAGGGGAAAGAGACCCAGTACTTC.

This clonotype occurred a few times. The chain links TRBV12-3 or TRBV12-4 to TRBJ2-1; the D call may be TRBD1 or TRBD2 (7 bases each). The CDR3 runs 17 residues. Trimming removed 2 bases from V and 0 bases from J, with 14 bases in between. The DNA for the CDR3 is TGTGCCAGCAGTTTATTTCAGGGGGGGCCCTCCTACAATGAGCAGTTCTTC. Translation: CASSLFQGGPSYNEQFF.

This clonotype occurred once. The rearrangement uses TRBV5-1 and TRBJ2-3; 12 nucleotides match TRBD2. The V gene end was trimmed by 4 bases and the J gene end by 3 bases; junction bases not matched to a gene: 9. CDR3 length equals 17 residues. Germline V gene lookup returns CDR1 SGHRS and CDR2 YFSETQ. The CDR3: CASSVRTSGTVTDTQYF. CDR3 in DNA: TGCGCCAGCAGCGTCCGGACTAGCGGGACGGTAACAGATACGCAGTATTTT.

This chain joins TRBV5-1 and TRBJ1-1; 7 positions match TRBD1. Germline V gene data show CDR1 as SGHRS and CDR2 as YFSETQ. V dropped 3 bases and J dropped 0; count of bases not matched to a gene: 5. The CDR3 is 15 residues long. CDR3 bases: TGCGCCAGCAGCTGGCAGGGGGGAATGAACACTGAAGCTTTCTTT. Translation gives CASSWQGGMNTEAFF. Full variable domain (rest looked up from reference TRBV5-1 and TRBJ1-1): KAGVTQTPRYLIKTRGQQVTLSCSPISGHRSVSWYQQTPGQGLQFLFEYFSETQRNKGNFPGRFSGRQFSNSRSEMNVSTLELGDSALYLCASSWQGGMNTEAFFGQGTRLTVV.

V usage is TRBV5-1 and J usage is TRBJ2-5, with D tentatively TRBD2 (5 bases). Trimming took off 5 bases at V and 3 bases at J, with 23 bases between the two ends. The length of the CDR3 is 17 residues. Germline CDR1 reads SGHRS; CDR2 reads YFSETQ. The CDR3 DNA is TGCGCCAGCAGACAGAACTATCTAGCACGTGGGGAAGAGACCCAGTACTTC. Residues: CASRQNYLARGEETQYF.

This chain links TRBV5-1 with TRBJ2-3; D is unresolved. Per germline, CDR1 SGHRS and CDR2 YFSETQ. CDR3 length: 12 residues. V gave up 0 bases and J gave up 5 bases, with 4 bases separating them. The CDR3, as DNA: TGCGCCAGCAGCTTGGAGCTAGATACGCAGTATTTT. It is translated as CASSLELDTQYF.

A word on this clonotype: Sequence at one end of the junction differs from germline and may be a read error. This chain links TRBV6-4 with TRBJ2-3; 7 bases are shared with TRBD1. This CDR3 has 15 amino acids. Germline loops: CDR1 MRHNA, CDR2 SNTAGT. Here the CDR3 reads CASSEGGSNTGTQYF. In DNA, the CDR3 is TGTGCCAGCAGTGAAGGGGGCAGTAACACAGGTACGCAGTATTTT.

The chain combines TRBV20-1 with TRBJ2-1, with TRBD2 matching 9 bases. The V gene end was trimmed by 0 bases and the J gene end by 1 base; junction bases not matched to a gene: 7. The CDR3 is 17 amino acids. CDR1 and CDR2 (germline): DFQATT, SNEGSKA (reference sequence). CDR3 sequence: CSARDHQLAGSYNEQFF. In DNA form, the CDR3 reads TGCAGTGCTAGAGATCATCAGCTAGCGGGGTCCTACAATGAGCAGTTCTTC.

The rearrangement joins TRBV25-1 to TRBJ2-5; D is uncertain. The CDR3 contains 10 residues. Looked up from germline, CDR1 is MGHDK and CDR2 is SYGVNS. Trimming removed 4 bases from V and 8 bases from J, with 5 bases in between. The CDR3 sequence is CASSGPTQYF. The CDR3 region has the DNA TGTGCCAGCAGTGGACCTACCCAGTACTTC.

The J gene is TRBJ2-1, the V gene TRBV9; no reliable D call. The CDR3 length is 15 residues. Germline CDR1 and CDR2: SGDLS and YYNGEE. V dropped 0 bases and J dropped 1 base, with 8 bases sitting between them. As DNA, the CDR3 is TGTGCCAGCAGCGTAGCTGGGGTATCCTACAATGAGCAGTTCTTC. It is translated as CASSVAGVSYNEQFF.

The V and J genes are TRBV10-3 and TRBJ1-1; a weak D match, TRBD1 (5 bases). The CDR3 sequence is 13 residues long. Per germline, CDR1 ENHRY and CDR2 SYGVKD. Between the trimmed V and J ends, which lost 6 bases and 3 bases, there was a span of 11 bases. CDR3 amino acids: CAIRNSGDTEAFF. CDR3 coding DNA: TGTGCCATCAGAAACTCGGGGGACACTGAAGCTTTCTTT.

In this sample, this clonotype turned up a few times. The chain has TRBV10-3 and TRBJ2-5; 8 nucleotides match TRBD1. CDR1 is ENHRY and CDR2 is SYGVKD in the germline V gene. After removal of 6 bases from V and 1 base from J, the junction contained 4 bases not matched to a gene. This CDR3 comprises 14 residues. Written as DNA, the CDR3 is TGTGCCATCAGATATGGACAGGGCCAAGAGACCCAGTACTTC. Protein product: CAIRYGQGQETQYF.

This clonotype occurred once. This rearrangement joins TRBV7-2 to TRBJ2-2; 9 nucleotides line up with TRBD1. Germline CDR1 SGHTA, CDR2 FQGNSA. The V segment lost 4 bases and the J segment 7 bases; nucleotides outside the gene matches: 10. The CDR3 runs 16 residues. CDR3 amino acids: CASSSFRTGAVGELFF. CDR3 in DNA: TGTGCCAGCAGCTCTTTCCGGACAGGGGCGGTCGGGGAGCTGTTTTTT.

The chain joins TRBV6-6 to TRBJ2-3; a possible D gene is TRBD1 (6 bases). Trimming took off 0 bases at V and 4 bases at J, with 8 bases between the two ends. This CDR3 spans 14 amino acids. Germline-derived CDR1 and CDR2 are MNHNY and SVGAGI (reference sequence). The CDR3 here is CASSYSKGADTQYF. CDR3 nucleotides: TGTGCCAGCAGTTACTCGAAGGGGGCAGATACGCAGTATTTT.

The V and J genes are TRBV25-1 and TRBJ1-5; 7 bases align to TRBD1. V trimming: 6 bases; J trimming: 3 bases; junction bases outside the gene matches: 5. The CDR3 loop spans 14 amino acids. Germline V gene sequence: CDR1 MGHDK, CDR2 SYGVNS. This CDR3 is CASSQTGFNQPQHF. CDR3 bases: TGTGCCAGCAGCCAGACAGGGTTCAATCAGCCCCAGCATTTT.

This clonotype has a count of ten or more. The chain links TRBV6-1 to TRBJ2-7; D remains unclear. V lost 0 bases, J lost 5 bases, and 17 bases lay in between. The germline V gene encodes CDR1 MNHNS and CDR2 SASEGT. The CDR3 sequence is 16 residues long. The CDR3 DNA reads as TGTGCCAGCAGTGAAGCCCTAGGCTCGACTCTCGACGAGCAGTACTTC. Its protein is CASSEALGSTLDEQYF.

This chain uses TRBV5-1 with TRBJ2-3; 8 bases are shared with TRBD1. The CDR3 runs to 14 residues. With V trimmed by 7 bases and J by 6 bases, 10 bases remained unmatched. Germline V gene lookup returns CDR1 SGHRS and CDR2 YFSETQ. The CDR3 coding sequence is TGCGCCAGCGGGGAAGACAGGGGTGGGGATACGCAGTATTTT. Amino acids: CASGEDRGGDTQYF.

The chain links TRBV18 to TRBJ2-5, with TRBD1 matching over 7 bases. V dropped 8 bases and J dropped 11; count of bases not matched to a gene: 14. There are 13 residues in the CDR3. Germline CDR1 and CDR2: KGHSH and LQKENI. CDR3 residues: CASARDSPEEQYF. The CDR3 DNA reads as TGTGCCAGCGCCCGGGACAGTCCCGAAGAGCAGTACTTC.

This clonotype was observed a few times. The rearrangement uses TRBV4-3 and TRBJ2-6; no clear D gene. The CDR3 has 15 residues. Germline V lookup: CDR1 LGHNA, CDR2 YSLEER. V shed 0 bases and J shed 5 bases, with 8 bases lying between them. Here the CDR3 reads CASSQDNDWANVLTF. The CDR3 nucleotides read TGCGCCAGCAGCCAAGATAATGACTGGGCCAACGTCCTGACTTTC.

The V and J genes are TRBV5-1 and TRBJ1-2; the match to TRBD1 covers 8 bases. This CDR3 has 14 amino acids. J was trimmed by 6 bases and V by 2 bases; bases with no gene match: 6. Germline V gene data show CDR1 as SGHRS and CDR2 as YFSETQ. This CDR3 reads CASSFAQGADGYTF. The DNA for the CDR3 is TGCGCCAGCAGCTTTGCGCAGGGGGCCGATGGCTACACCTTC.